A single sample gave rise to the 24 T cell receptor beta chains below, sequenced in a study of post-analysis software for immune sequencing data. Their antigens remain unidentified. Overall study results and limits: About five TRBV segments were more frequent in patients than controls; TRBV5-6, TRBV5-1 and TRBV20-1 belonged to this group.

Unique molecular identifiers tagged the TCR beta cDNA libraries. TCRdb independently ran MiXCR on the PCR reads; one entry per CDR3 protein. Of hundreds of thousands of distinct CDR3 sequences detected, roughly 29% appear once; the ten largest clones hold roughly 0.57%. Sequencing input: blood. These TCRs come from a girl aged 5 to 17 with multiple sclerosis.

In DNA, the CDR3 is TGTGCCATCAGTGAGGAACGTACTGAAGCTTTCTTT. Its translation: CAISEERTEAFF. V is TRBV10-3 and J is TRBJ1-1; D is ambiguous. This CDR3 has 12 amino acids. Germline assignment: CDR1 ENHRY and CDR2 SYGVKD. Trimming cost V 2 bases and J 5 bases, with 6 bases left between them.

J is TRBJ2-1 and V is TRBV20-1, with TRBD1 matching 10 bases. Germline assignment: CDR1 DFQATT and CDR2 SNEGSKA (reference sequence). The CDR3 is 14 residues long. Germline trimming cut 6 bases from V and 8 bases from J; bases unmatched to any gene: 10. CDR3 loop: CSARPGTGDHEQFF. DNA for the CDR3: TGCAGTGCCCGACCCGGGACAGGGGACCATGAGCAGTTCTTC.

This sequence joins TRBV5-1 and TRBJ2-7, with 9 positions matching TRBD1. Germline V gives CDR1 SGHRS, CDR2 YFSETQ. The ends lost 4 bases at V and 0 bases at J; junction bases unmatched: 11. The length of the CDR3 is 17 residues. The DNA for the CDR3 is TGCGCCAGCAGCCCAGCGGGATTGGGACAGGGCTCCTACGAGCAGTACTTC. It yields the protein CASSPAGLGQGSYEQYF. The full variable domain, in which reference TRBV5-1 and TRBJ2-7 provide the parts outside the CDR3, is KAGVTQTPRYLIKTRGQQVTLSCSPISGHRSVSWYQQTPGQGLQFLFEYFSETQRNKGNFPGRFSGRQFSNSRSEMNVSTLELGDSALYLCASSPAGLGQGSYEQYFGPGTRLTVT.

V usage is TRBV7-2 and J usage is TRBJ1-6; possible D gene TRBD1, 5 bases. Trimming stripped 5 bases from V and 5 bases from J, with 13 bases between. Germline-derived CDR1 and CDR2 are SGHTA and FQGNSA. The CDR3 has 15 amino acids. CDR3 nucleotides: TGTGCCAGCAGCCTAGGGGAGGGACATAATTCACCCCTCCACTTT. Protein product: CASSLGEGHNSPLHF. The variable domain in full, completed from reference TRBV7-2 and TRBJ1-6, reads GAGVSQSPSNKVTEKGKDVELRCDPISGHTALYWYRQSLGQGLEFLIYFQGNSAPDKSGLPSDRFSAERTGGSVSTLTIQRTQQEDSAVYLCASSLGEGHNSPLHFGNGTRLTVT.

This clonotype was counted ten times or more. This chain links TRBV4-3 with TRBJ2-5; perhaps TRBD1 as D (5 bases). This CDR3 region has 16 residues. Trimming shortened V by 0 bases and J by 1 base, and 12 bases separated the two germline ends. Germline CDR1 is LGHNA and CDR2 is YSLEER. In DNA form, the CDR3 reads TGCGCCAGCAGCCAAGATTTGGCTAGGGGCCAAGAGACCCAGTACTTC. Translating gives CASSQDLARGQETQYF.

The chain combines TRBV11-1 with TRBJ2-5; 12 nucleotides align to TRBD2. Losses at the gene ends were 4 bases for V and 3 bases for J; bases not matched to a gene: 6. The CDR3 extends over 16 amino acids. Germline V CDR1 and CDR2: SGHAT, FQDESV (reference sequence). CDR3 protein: CASSSRLAGEKETQYF. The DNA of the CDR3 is TGTGCCAGCAGCTCGCGACTAGCGGGGGAGAAAGAGACCCAGTACTTC. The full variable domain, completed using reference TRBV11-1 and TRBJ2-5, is EAEVAQSPRYKITEKSQAVAFWCDPISGHATLYWYRQILGQGPELLVQFQDESVVDDSQLPKDRFSAERLKGVDSTLKIQPAELGDSAMYLCASSSRLAGEKETQYFGPGTRLLVL.

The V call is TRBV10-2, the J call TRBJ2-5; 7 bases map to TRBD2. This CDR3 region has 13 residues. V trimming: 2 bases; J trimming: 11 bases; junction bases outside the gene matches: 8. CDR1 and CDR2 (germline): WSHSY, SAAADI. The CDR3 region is CASSEPRGGEQYF. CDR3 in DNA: TGCGCCAGCAGTGAGCCCCGGGGAGGGGAGCAGTACTTC.

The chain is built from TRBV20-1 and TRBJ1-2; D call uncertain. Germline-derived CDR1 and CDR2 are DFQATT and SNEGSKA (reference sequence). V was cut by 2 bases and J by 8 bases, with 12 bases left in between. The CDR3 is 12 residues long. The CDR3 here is CSARQYQEGYTF. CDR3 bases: TGCAGTGCTAGACAGTACCAAGAGGGCTACACCTTC.

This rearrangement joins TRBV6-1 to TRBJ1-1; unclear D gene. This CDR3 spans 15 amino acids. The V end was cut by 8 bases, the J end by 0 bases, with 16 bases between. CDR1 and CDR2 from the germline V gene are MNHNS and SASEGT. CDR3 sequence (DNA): TGTGCCAGCGAACCGGGCAGATCAATGAACACTGAAGCTTTCTTT. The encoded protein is CASEPGRSMNTEAFF.

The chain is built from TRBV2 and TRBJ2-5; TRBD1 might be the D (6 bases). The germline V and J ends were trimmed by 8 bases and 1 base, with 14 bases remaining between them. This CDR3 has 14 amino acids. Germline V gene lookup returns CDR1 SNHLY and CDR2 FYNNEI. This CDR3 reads CASQDSPFQETQYF. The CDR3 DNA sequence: TGTGCCAGCCAGGACAGTCCCTTCCAAGAGACCCAGTACTTC.

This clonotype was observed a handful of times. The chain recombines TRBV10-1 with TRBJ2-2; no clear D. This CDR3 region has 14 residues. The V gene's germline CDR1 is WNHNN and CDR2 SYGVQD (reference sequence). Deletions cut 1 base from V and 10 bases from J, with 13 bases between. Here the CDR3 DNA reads TGCGCCAGCAGTGAGTGGCCATCAGACGAGGAGCTGTTTTTT. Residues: CASSEWPSDEELFF.

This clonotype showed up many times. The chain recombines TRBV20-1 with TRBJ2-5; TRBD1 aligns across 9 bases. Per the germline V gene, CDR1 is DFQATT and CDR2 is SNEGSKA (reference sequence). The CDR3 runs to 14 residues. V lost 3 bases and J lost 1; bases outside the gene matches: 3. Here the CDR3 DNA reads TGCAGTGCTAGGACAGGGGGTCGCCAAGAGACCCAGTACTTC. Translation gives CSARTGGRQETQYF.

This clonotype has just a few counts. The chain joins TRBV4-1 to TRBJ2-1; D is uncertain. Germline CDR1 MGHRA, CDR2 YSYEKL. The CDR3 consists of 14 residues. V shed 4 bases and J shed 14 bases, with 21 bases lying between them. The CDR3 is CASSPIGPSRAEFF. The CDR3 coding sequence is TGCGCCAGCAGCCCCATCGGGCCATCCCGGGCTGAGTTCTTC.

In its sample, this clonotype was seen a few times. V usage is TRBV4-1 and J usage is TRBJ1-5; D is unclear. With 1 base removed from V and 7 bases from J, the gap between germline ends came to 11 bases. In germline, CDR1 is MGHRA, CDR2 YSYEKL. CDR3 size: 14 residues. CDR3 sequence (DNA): TGCGCCAGCAGCCAAGTAGGCAGTAAGCAGCCCCAGCATTTT. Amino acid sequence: CASSQVGSKQPQHF.

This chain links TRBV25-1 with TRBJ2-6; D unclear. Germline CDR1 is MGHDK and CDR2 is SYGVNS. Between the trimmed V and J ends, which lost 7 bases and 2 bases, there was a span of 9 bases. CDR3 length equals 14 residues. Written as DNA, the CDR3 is TGTGCCAGCACCAATACGGCTGGGGCCAACGTCCTGACTTTC. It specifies CASTNTAGANVLTF.

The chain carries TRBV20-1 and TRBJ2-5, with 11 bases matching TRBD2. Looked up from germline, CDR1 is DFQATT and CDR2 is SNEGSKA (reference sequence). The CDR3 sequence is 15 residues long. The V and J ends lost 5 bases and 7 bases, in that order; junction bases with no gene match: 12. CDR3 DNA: TGCAGTGCTCCCCTACTAGCGGGGGCCCCATGGACCCAGTACTTC. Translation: CSAPLLAGAPWTQYF.

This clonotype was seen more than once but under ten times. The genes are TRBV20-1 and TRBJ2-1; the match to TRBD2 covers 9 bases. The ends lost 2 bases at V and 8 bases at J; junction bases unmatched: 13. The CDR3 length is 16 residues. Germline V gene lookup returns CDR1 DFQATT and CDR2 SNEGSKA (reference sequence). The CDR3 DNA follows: TGCAGTGCTAGACCCGGAGCGGGACTAGCTATCGATGAGCAGTTCTTC. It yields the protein CSARPGAGLAIDEQFF.

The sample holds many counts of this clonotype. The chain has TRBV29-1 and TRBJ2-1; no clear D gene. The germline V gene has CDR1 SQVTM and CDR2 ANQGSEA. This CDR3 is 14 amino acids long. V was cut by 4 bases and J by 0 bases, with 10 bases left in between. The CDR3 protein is CSVGVWGSYNEQFF. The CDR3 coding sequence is TGCAGCGTTGGCGTGTGGGGCTCCTACAATGAGCAGTTCTTC.

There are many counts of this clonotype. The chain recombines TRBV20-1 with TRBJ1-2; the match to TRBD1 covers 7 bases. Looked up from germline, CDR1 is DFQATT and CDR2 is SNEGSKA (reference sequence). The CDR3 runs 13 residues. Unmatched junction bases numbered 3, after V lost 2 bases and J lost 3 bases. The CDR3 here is CSARQGGDYGYTF. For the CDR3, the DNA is TGCAGTGCTAGACAGGGGGGCGACTATGGCTACACCTTC.

In DNA, the CDR3 is TGCAGTGCTACCGCCCTAGCGGGATGCAATGAGCAGTTCTTC. Protein sequence: CSATALAGCNEQFF. This sequence joins TRBV20-1 and TRBJ2-1; 9 bases line up with TRBD2. After removal of 4 bases from V and 6 bases from J, the junction contained 7 bases not matched to a gene. Germline CDR1 reads DFQATT; CDR2 reads SNEGSKA (reference sequence). The CDR3 totals 14 residues.

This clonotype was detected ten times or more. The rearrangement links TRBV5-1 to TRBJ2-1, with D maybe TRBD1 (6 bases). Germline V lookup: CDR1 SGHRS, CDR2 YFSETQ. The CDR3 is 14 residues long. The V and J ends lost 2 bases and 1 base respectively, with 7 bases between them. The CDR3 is CASSFTGSYNEQFF. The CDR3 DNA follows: TGCGCCAGCAGCTTCACAGGGTCCTACAATGAGCAGTTCTTC.

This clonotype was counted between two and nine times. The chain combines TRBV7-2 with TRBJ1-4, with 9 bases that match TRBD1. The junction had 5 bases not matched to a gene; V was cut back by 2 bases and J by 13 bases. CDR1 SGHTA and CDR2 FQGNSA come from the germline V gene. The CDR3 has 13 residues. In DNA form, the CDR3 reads TGTGCCAGCAGCTTAAGGGACAGGGATATACTGTTTTTT. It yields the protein CASSLRDRDILFF.

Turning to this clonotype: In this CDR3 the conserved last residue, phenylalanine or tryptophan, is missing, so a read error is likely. CDR3 region: CATSGTSDLWEETQYL. The CDR3 DNA reads as TGTGCCACCAGCGGGACTAGCGATTTGTGGGAGGAGACCCAGTACCTC. The chain employs TRBV28 and TRBJ2-7; 10 bases are shared with TRBD2. The J call may be wrong; the DNA end is better matched by TRBJ2-5. The germline gives CDR1 MDHEN, CDR2 SYDVKM. The CDR3 has 16 amino acids.

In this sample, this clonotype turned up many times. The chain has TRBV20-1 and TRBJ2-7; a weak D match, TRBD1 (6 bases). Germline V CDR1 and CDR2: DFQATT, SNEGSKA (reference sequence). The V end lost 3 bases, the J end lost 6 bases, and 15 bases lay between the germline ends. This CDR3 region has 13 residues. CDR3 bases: TGCAGTGCTAGGGAATTACAGGGTCTCGAGCAGTACTTC. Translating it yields CSARELQGLEQYF.